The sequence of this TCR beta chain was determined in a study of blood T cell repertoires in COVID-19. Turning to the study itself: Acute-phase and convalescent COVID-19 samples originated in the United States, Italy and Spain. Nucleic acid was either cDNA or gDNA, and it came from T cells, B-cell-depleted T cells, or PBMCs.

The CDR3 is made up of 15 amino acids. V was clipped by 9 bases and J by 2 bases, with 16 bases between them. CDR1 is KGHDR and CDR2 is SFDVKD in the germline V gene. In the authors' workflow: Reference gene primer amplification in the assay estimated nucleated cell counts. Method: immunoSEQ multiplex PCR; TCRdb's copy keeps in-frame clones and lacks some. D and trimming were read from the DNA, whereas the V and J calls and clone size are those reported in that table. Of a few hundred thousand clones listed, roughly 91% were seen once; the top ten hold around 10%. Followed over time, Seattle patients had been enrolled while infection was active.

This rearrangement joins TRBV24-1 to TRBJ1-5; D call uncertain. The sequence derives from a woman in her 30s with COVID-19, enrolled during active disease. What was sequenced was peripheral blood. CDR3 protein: CATFPSNRCNQPQHF. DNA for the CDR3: TGTGCCACCTTCCCCTCAAATCGGTGCAATCAGCCCCAGCATTTT.